The 5 T cell receptor beta chains reported below all come from one sample, sequenced in a study of shared clonotypes between healthy human individuals. Only in-frame clones appear in the TCRdb table, and some are missing; sequencing was by immunoSEQ multiplex PCR. The sample contains 2.5 million or so clones, around 90% of which appear only once. Sequencing used naive CD4+ T cells sorted from blood. The subset was: CD45RA+ positively selected. Receptors were obtained from a man aged 18 to 35 in good health.

The V and J genes are TRBV23-1 and TRBJ1-2; TRBD1 matches 11 bases. TRBV23-1 is filed as an ORF, its function uncertain. The V gene end was trimmed by 3 bases and the J gene end by 8 bases; junction bases not matched to a gene: 5. The length of the CDR3 is 14 residues. For the CDR3, the DNA is TGCGCCAGCAGTCATGGACAGGGGGCCGACGGCTACACCTTC. Its translation: CASSHGQGADGYTF.

This chain connects TRBV27 to TRBJ2-7, with a possible D match to TRBD2 (5 bases). V was cut by 2 bases and J by 3 bases, with 11 bases left in between. Germline lookup yields CDR1 MNHEY and CDR2 SMNVEV (reference sequence). The CDR3 has 14 residues. The CDR3, as DNA: TGTGCCAGCAGTTTAGTGCGGACTGGCTACGAGCAGTACTTC. Translated, it gives CASSLVRTGYEQYF.

The chain uses TRBV5-1 and TRBJ2-7, with TRBD1 identical over 9 bases. V shed 0 bases, J shed 5 bases, and the junction held 6 bases outside the gene matches. Germline loops: CDR1 SGHRS, CDR2 YFSETQ. This CDR3 has 15 residues. The CDR3 sequence is CASSLEGQGRHEQYF. CDR3 DNA: TGCGCCAGCAGCTTGGAGGGACAGGGTCGCCACGAGCAGTACTTC.

The chain joins TRBV5-6 to TRBJ2-2, with TRBD2 matching 9 bases. CDR1 and CDR2 (germline): SGHDT, YYEEEE. V lost 0 bases to trimming and J lost 3 bases; unmatched junction nucleotides: 3. The CDR3 spans 16 residues. CDR3 amino acids: CASSLVVAGDTGELFF. The CDR3 nucleotides read TGTGCCAGCAGCTTGGTGGTAGCGGGGGACACCGGGGAGCTGTTTTTT.

The chain couples TRBV9 to TRBJ2-2; D is possibly TRBD2 (6 bases). The length of the CDR3 is 16 residues. V lost 0 bases and J lost 4, with 13 bases in between. Germline CDR1 and CDR2: SGDLS and YYNGEE. The CDR3 sequence is CASSVETRTGTGELFF. The CDR3 DNA is TGTGCCAGCAGCGTAGAGACTAGAACAGGCACCGGGGAGCTGTTTTTT.